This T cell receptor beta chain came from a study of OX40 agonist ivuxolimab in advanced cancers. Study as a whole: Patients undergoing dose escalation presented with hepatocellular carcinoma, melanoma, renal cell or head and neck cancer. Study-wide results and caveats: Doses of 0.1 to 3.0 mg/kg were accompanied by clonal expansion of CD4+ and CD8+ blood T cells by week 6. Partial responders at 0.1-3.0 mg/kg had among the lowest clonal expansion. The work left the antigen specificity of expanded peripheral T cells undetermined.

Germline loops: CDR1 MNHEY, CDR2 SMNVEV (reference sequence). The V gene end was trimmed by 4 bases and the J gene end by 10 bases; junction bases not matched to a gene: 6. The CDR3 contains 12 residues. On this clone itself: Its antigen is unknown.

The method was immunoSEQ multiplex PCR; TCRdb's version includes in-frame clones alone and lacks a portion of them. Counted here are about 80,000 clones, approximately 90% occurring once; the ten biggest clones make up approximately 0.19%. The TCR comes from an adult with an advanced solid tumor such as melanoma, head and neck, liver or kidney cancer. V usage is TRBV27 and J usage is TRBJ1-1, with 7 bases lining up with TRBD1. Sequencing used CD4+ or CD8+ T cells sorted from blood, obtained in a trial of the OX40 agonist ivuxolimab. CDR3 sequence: CASSYSTGRAFF. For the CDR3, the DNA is TGTGCCAGCAGTTACTCGACAGGGAGAGCTTTCTTT.